These T cell receptor beta chains were read from a single sample in a study of cytomegalovirus exposure and HLA in healthy donors. Generated by immunoSEQ multiplex PCR, the TCRdb table keeps only in-frame clones and is missing some. The data contain 50,000 to 65,000 clones, around 90% of them singletons. The sequencing input was PBMCs. These receptors came from a woman aged 18-29 years in good health and CMV-seropositive. The CDR3 runs from the conserved cysteine through the conserved F or W.

V gene	J gene	CDR3 protein
TRBV19	TRBJ1-5	CASSAYGQGTGQPQHF
TRBV9	TRBJ1-2	CASSGSGYGYTF
TRBV6-5	TRBJ2-7	CASSDMGGYEQYF
TRBV6-6	TRBJ1-6	CASNPTGGNSPLHF
TRBV4-1	TRBJ2-1	CASSQVEVGTYNEQFF
TRBV4-2	TRBJ1-4	CASSQDLTANEKLFF
TRBV10-2	TRBJ2-7	CASSELGGPPYEQYF
TRBV6-5	TRBJ2-6	CASSYMGGTGANVLTF
TRBV6-5	TRBJ2-5	CASRQGHNQETQYF
TRBV5-6	TRBJ2-1	CASSGQLSQEQFF
TRBV6-1	TRBJ2-1	CASKEFSGIDEQFF
TRBV23-1	TRBJ1-5	CASGARGGNQPQHF
TRBV6-1	TRBJ2-7	CASSEAETGGWEQYF
TRBV5-1	TRBJ2-7	CASSLGPLTNYEQYF
TRBV7-8	TRBJ1-1	CASSLGQGNTEAFF
TRBV27	TRBJ2-7	CASSLTTVPIPSYEQYF
TRBV27	TRBJ2-7	CASSGQGSRQYF
TRBV5-1	TRBJ2-5	CASSLARLAAMETQYF
TRBV4-2	TRBJ1-5	CASSLLQGENQPQHF
TRBV4-2	TRBJ1-3	CASSQDRLGSGNTIYF
TRBV18	TRBJ1-3	CASSPPTGGSGNTIYF
TRBV18	TRBJ1-1	CASSRLTNTEAFF
TRBV19	TRBJ1-5	CASSTGQGLRQPQHF
TRBV9	TRBJ1-2	CASSGNRGIVYGYTF
TRBV5-4	TRBJ2-6	CASSVAVSGANVLTF
TRBV6-4	TRBJ1-2	CASSEEYMVRNYGYTF
TRBV7-9	TRBJ1-1	CASSPPRPGMGTEAFF
TRBV18	TRBJ2-6	CASSPVVSGGSGANVLTF
TRBV27	TRBJ1-2	CASSAAPTGGYGYTF
TRBV9	TRBJ2-3	CASSAGETSTDTQYF
TRBV2	TRBJ1-2	CASSVARQGDGYTF
TRBV28	TRBJ2-1	CASSFPGLGHNEQFF
TRBV27	TRBJ1-2	CASKRGLLNYGYTF
TRBV5-1	TRBJ1-1	CASRQMGNTEAFF
TRBV6-1	TRBJ1-4	CASSEMRESGKLFF
TRBV4-1	TRBJ1-1	CASSPLTGGGTEAFF
TRBV10-3	TRBJ1-1	CAISGHQNTEAFF
TRBV6-4	TRBJ2-2	CASSDTSTGELFF
TRBV6-1	TRBJ2-7	CASSHPGHSSYEQYF
TRBV28	TRBJ1-2	CASTAGAADTGYTF
TRBV4-2	TRBJ1-5	CASSQGAVVTSDQPQHF
TRBV5-4	TRBJ2-5	CASSDQGGTQYF
TRBV5-8	TRBJ1-2	CASRDRGFNYGYTF
TRBV18	TRBJ1-5	CASSPSGQGNQPQHF
TRBV7-2	TRBJ2-1	CASSLTSGAHNEQFF
TRBV2	TRBJ2-1	CASSNGGINEQFF
TRBV9	TRBJ1-6	CASSDRDRVNSPLHF
TRBV10-3	TRBJ2-7	CAISESGTRPYEQYF
TRBV7-9	TRBJ2-5	CASTRTAQETQYF
TRBV28	TRBJ2-3	CASSLQTGLDTQYF
TRBV7-3	TRBJ2-5	CASSLVTGETQYF
TRBV19	TRBJ1-6	CASMGIEGGSPLHF
TRBV11-2	TRBJ2-7	CASSPGLASGEQYF
TRBV7-2	TRBJ1-2	CASSSKANYGYTF
TRBV30	TRBJ1-1	CAWSWDRNTEAFF
TRBV6-5	TRBJ2-4	CASSEGRGNIQYF
TRBV25-1	TRBJ2-3	CASSTPGQGSQYF
TRBV7-9	TRBJ2-5	CASSTNRYSSKETQYF
TRBV2	TRBJ2-3	CASSDLAGSTDTQYF